Listed below are T cell receptor beta chains from one sample, sequenced in a study of blood T cell repertoires in COVID-19. Only in-frame clones appear in the TCRdb table, and some are missing; sequencing was by immunoSEQ multiplex PCR. The sample lists about 47,000 clones; roughly 80% were seen once. Material: peripheral blood. The receptors shown here come from a man in his fifties with acute or convalescent COVID-19. Both conserved end residues are part of each CDR3.

TRBJ2-7 TRBV5-1 14 CASSRDRDPYEQYF
TRBJ1-4 TRBV2 14 CASRPTEGNEKLFF
TRBJ1-1 TRBV5-1 14 CASSPGQGGTEAFF
TRBJ1-2 TRBV2 12 CASRDRLYGYTF
TRBJ2-1 TRBV30 13 CAWSPTSGGEQFF
TRBJ2-7 TRBV11-3 15 CASSSGLAGYDEQYF
TRBJ1-1 TRBV5-6 17 CASSFIFDAAMNTEAFF
TRBJ1-1 TRBV7-3 15 CASSLTGTDDTEAFF
TRBJ2-2 TRBV19 14 CASSTSGGTGELFF
TRBJ2-7 TRBV9 16 CASSVRGGESSYEQYF
TRBJ1-5 TRBV12-3/TRBV12-4 13 CASSNRGQGPQHF
TRBJ2-3 TRBV18 16 CASSPILAGVTDTQYF
TRBJ1-2 TRBV4-1 15 CASSQESSVNYGYTF
TRBJ1-5 TRBV24-1 14 CATSDPTGLQPQHF
TRBJ1-5 TRBV2 15 CASSPSPGQGKPQHF
TRBJ2-3 TRBV19 15 CASGKTNLPTDTQYF
TRBJ1-1 TRBV6-5 13 CASRSETITEAFF
TRBJ2-1 TRBV4-1 17 CASSQEQGLAGYNEQFF
TRBJ1-2 TRBV6-5 14 CASSPDSFSYGYTF
TRBJ1-3 TRBV28 13 CASSSLPGNTIYF
TRBJ2-7 TRBV7-3 14 CASSQATGGYEQYF
TRBJ1-5 TRBV19 13 CASIDRSGQPQHF
TRBJ2-5 TRBV9 14 CASSLSTGGETQYF
TRBJ2-2 TRBV6-5 15 CASSVGQPNTGELFF
TRBJ2-7 TRBV9 15 CASSFDPLAGGEQYF
TRBJ1-1 TRBV10-2 13 CASSGFSTTEAFF
TRBJ1-5 TRBV5-1 16 CASSLRHRVGNQPQHF
TRBJ2-7 TRBV11-2 15 CASSPGGGRAYEQYF
TRBJ1-4 TRBV4-1 14 CASSQRDTYEKLFF
TRBJ1-2 TRBV29-1 13 CSVENREGYGYTF
TRBJ1-1 TRBV6-5 16 CASSYRSGVGNTEAFF
TRBJ1-5 TRBV10-3 17 CAISATGQGGGNQPQHF
TRBJ2-4 TRBV30 14 CAWSVSGQGNIQYF
TRBJ1-2 TRBV30 15 CAWSLGTGGYYGYTF
TRBJ2-5 TRBV3-1/TRBV3-2 12 CASSRAQETQYF
TRBJ2-7 TRBV28 11 CASGQSYEQYF
TRBJ1-6 TRBV2 14 CASSAQGAKSPLHF
TRBJ2-7 TRBV6-5 14 CAVKPSGNFYEQYF
TRBJ1-3 TRBV15 17 CATSRDGGGSSGNTIYF
TRBJ2-4 TRBV6-5 13 CASQGAAKNIQYF
TRBJ1-2 TRBV5-1 11 CASSDRGGYTF
TRBJ2-7 TRBV7-7 15 CASSLGTSGEYEQYF
TRBJ2-7 TRBV20-1 13 CSASPGLDVEQYF
TRBJ1-1 TRBV25-1 14 CASSELGGDTEAFF
TRBJ2-2 TRBV10-3 14 CAITMDRNTGELFF